This note documents a single T cell receptor beta chain sequence. Its antigen is undetermined. The data were taken from a study of persistence of HIV-infected CD4 T cells. Study-wide points: TCRbeta richness was lower in CMV- and Gag-responding cells than in anti-CD3/anti-CD28-responding cells.

The libraries were made with immunoSEQ version 4 in survey mode. Produced via immunoSEQ multiplex PCR; TCRdb's table is partial and in-frame only. The data hold roughly 34,000 clones, with 82% observed a single time. The stimulus was lysate of CMV-infected fibroblasts, approximately 9.7 ug/mL. Memory cells lacking CD40L and CD69 with high CD45RO were sorted. Donors had undetectable plasma HIV-1 RNA, under 50 copies/mL, for 4+ years. Donors had CD4+ T cell counts above 400 cells/uL and were CMV-seropositive. The receptor was derived from an adult man with HIV who was CMV-seropositive. Sequencing was performed on CD4+ T cells sorted from PBMCs after roughly 17-hour stimulation, taken from a patient who received antiretroviral therapy.

CDR3 protein: CASSLTSEGEKLFF. The CDR3 nucleotides are TGTGCCAGCTCTCTAACGTCAGAGGGTGAAAAACTGTTTTTT. The chain has TRBV18 and TRBJ1-4; D is ambiguous. V lost 6 bases to trimming and J lost 7 bases, with 15 bases between them. This CDR3 has 14 residues. The V gene's germline CDR1 is KGHSH and CDR2 LQKENI.